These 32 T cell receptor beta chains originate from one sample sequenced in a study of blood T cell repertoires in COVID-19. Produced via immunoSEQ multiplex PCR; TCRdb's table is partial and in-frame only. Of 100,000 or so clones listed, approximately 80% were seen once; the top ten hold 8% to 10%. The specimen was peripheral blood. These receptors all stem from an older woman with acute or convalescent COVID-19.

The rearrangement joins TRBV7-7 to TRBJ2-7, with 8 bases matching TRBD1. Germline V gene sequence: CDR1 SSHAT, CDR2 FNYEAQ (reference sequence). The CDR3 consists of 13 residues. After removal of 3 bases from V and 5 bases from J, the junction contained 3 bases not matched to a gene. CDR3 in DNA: TGTGCCAGCAGCTTCGGACAGGGCCACGAGCAGTACTTC. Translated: CASSFGQGHEQYF.

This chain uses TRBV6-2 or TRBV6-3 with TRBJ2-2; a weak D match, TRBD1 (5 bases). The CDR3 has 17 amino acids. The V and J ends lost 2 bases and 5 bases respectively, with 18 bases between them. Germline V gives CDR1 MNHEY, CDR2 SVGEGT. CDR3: CASSYIRVRVFTGELFF. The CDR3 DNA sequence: TGTGCCAGCAGTTACATAAGGGTCAGGGTCTTTACCGGGGAGCTGTTTTTT.

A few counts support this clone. DNA for the CDR3: TGTGCCAGCAGTTACGCGGGACCACACAATGAGCAGTTCTTC. Its protein is CASSYAGPHNEQFF. V is TRBV6-2 or TRBV6-3 and J is TRBJ2-1; D possibly corresponds to TRBD2 (6 bases). The CDR3 extends over 14 amino acids. Trimming shortened V by 2 bases and J by 5 bases, and 10 bases separated the two germline ends. Germline CDR1 MNHEY, CDR2 SVGEGT.

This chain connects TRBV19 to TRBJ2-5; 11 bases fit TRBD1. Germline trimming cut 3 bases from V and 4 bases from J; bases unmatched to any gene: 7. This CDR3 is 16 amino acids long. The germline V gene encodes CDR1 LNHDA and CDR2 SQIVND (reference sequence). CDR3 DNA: TGTGCCAGTAGTATGGGACAGGGGGGGAACTTAGAGACCCAGTACTTC. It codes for CASSMGQGGNLETQYF.

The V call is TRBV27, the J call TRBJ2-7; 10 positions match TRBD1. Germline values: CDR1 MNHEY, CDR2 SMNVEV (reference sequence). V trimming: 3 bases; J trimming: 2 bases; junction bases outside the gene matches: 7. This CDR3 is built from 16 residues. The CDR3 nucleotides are TGTGCCAGCAGTTTTATGGCGGACAGGGGGGCCTACGAGCAGTACTTC. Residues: CASSFMADRGAYEQYF.

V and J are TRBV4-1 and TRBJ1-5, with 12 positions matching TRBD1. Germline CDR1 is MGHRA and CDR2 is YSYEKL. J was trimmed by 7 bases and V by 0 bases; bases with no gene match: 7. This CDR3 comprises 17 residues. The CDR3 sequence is CASSQERGTGGGQPQHF. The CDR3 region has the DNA TGCGCCAGCAGCCAAGAGAGGGGGACAGGGGGCGGCCAGCCCCAGCATTTT.

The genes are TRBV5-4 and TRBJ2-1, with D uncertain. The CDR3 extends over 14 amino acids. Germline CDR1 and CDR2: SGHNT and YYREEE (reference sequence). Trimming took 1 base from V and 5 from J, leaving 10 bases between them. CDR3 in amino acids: CASSLLITHNEQFF. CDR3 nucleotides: TGTGCCAGCAGCTTGCTAATCACCCACAATGAGCAGTTCTTC.

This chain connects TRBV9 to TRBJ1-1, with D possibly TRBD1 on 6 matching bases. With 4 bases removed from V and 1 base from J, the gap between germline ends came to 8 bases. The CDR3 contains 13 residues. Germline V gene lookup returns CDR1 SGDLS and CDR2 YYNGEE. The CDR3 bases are TGTGCCAGCAGCACGGGACAGAACACTGAAGCTTTCTTT. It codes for CASSTGQNTEAFF.

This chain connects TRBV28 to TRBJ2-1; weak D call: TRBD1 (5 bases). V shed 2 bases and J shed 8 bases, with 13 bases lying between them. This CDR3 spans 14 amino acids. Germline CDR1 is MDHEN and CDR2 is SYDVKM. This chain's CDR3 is CASSLQGSLHEQFF. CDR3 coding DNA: TGTGCCAGCAGTTTACAGGGATCTCTCCATGAGCAGTTCTTC. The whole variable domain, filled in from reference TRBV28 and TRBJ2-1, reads DVKVTQSSRYLVKRTGEKVFLECVQDMDHENMFWYRQDPGLGLRLIYFSYDVKMKEKGDIPEGYSVSREKKERFSLILESASTNQTSMYLCASSLQGSLHEQFFGPGTRLTVL.

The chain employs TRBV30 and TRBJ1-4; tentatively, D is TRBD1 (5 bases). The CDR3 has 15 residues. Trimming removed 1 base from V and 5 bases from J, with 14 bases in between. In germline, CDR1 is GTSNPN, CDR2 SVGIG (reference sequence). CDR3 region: CAWSDGRRGNEKLFF. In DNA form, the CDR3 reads TGTGCCTGGAGTGACGGCCGGCGGGGCAATGAAAAACTGTTTTTT.

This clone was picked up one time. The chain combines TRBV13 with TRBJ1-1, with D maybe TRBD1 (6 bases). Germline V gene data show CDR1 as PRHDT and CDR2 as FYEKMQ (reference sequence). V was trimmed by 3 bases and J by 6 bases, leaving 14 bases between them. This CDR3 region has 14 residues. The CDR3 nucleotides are TGTGCCAGCAGCTTCACGGACAGAAACGCTGAAGCTTTCTTT. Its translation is CASSFTDRNAEAFF.

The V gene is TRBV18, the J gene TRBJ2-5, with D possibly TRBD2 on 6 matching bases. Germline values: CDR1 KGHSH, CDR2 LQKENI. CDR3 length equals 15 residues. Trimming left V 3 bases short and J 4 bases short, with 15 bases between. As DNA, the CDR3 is TGTGCCAGCTCACCGGCCTTTGGGCGGGGAGAGACCCAGTACTTC. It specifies CASSPAFGRGETQYF.

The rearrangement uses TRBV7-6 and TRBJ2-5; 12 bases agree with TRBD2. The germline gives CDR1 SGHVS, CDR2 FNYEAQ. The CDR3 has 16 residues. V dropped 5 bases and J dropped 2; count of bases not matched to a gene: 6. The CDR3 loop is CASSVTSGGKQETQYF. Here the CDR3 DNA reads TGTGCCAGCAGCGTGACTAGCGGGGGAAAGCAAGAGACCCAGTACTTC.

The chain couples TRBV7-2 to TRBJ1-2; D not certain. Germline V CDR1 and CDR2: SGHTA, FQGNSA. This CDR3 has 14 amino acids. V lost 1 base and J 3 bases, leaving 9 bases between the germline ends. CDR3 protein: CASSLDQSYYGYTF. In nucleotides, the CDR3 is TGTGCCAGCAGCTTAGATCAGTCTTACTATGGCTACACCTTC.

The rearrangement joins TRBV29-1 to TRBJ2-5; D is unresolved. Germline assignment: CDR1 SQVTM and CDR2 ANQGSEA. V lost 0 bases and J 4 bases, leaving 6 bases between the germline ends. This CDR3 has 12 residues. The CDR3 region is CSVEDFRETQYF. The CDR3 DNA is TGCAGCGTTGAAGACTTCCGAGAGACCCAGTACTTC.

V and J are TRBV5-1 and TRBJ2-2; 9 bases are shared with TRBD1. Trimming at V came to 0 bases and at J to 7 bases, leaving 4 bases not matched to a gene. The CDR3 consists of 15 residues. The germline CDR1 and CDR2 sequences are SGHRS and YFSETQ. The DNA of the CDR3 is TGCGCCAGCAGCTTGGGCACAGGGGGCATCGGGGAGCTGTTTTTT. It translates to CASSLGTGGIGELFF.

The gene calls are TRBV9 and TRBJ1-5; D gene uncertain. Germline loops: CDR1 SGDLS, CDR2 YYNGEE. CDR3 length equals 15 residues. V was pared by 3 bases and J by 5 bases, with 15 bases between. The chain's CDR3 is CASSEGPLRHQPQHF. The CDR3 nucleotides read TGTGCCAGCAGCGAAGGCCCCTTGAGGCATCAGCCCCAGCATTTT.

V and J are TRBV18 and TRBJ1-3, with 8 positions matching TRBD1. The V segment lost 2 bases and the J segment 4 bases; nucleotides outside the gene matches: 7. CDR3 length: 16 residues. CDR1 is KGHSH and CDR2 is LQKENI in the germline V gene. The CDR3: CASSPTSGTGGNTIYF. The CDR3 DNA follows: TGTGCCAGCTCACCAACTAGCGGGACAGGCGGAAACACCATATATTTT.

The CDR3 sequence: CASSLLGGDNQPQHF. In DNA form, the CDR3 reads TGTGCCAGTAGTCTATTGGGGGGGGACAATCAGCCCCAGCATTTT. The rearrangement uses TRBV19 and TRBJ1-5, with D tentatively TRBD1 (5 bases). The germline V and J ends were trimmed by 5 bases and 3 bases, with 14 bases remaining between them. The V gene's germline CDR1 is LNHDA and CDR2 SQIVND (reference sequence). This CDR3 has 15 residues.

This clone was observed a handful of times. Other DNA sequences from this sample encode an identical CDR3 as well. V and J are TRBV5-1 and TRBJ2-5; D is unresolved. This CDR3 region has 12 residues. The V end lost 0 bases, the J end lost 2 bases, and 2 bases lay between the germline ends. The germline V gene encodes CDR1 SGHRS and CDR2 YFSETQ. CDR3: CASSLAQETQYF. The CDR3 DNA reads TGCGCCAGCAGCTTGGCGCAAGAGACCCAGTACTTC.

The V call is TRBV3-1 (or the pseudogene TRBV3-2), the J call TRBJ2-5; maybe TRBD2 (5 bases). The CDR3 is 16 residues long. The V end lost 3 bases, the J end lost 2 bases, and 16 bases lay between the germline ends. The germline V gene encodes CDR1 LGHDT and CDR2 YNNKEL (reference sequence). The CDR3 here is CASSHLSGLRQETQYF. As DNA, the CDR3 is TGTGCCAGCAGCCACCTCAGCGGACTCCGACAAGAGACCCAGTACTTC.

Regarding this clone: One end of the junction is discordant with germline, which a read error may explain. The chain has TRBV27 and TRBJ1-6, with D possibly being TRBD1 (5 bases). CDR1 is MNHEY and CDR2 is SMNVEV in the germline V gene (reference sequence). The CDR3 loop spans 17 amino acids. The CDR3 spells CASRLSSGGGGNSPLHF. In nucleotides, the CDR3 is TGTGCCAGCAGGTTATCCTCCGGGGGGGGTGGTAATTCACCCCTCCACTTT.

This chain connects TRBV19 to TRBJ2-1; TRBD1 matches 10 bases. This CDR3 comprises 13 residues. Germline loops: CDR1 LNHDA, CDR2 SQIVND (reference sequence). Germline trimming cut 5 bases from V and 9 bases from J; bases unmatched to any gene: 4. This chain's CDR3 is CASSATGGAEQFF. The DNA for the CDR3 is TGTGCCAGTAGTGCGACAGGGGGCGCTGAGCAGTTCTTC.

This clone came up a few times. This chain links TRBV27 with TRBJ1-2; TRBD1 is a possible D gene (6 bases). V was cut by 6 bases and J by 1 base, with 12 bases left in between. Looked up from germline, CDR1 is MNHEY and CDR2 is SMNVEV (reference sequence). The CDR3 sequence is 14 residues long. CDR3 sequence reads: CASRPGQINYGYTF. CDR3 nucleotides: TGTGCCAGCAGACCAGGACAGATTAACTATGGCTACACCTTC.

The CDR3 sequence: CASSPAGNEQFF. CDR3 nucleotide sequence: TGTGCCAGCAGCCCAGCAGGGAATGAGCAGTTCTTC. The chain employs TRBV11-3 and TRBJ2-1, with a possible D match to TRBD1 (5 bases). Deletions cut 5 bases from V and 7 bases from J, with 9 bases between. The germline CDR1 and CDR2 sequences are SGHNT and YENEEA. The CDR3 has 12 amino acids.

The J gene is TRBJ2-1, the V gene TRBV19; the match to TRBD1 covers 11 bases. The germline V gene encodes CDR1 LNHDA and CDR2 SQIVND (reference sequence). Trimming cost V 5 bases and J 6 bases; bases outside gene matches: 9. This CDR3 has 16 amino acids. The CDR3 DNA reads TGTGCCAGTAGTGCGCGGACAGGGGGCGCCGTCAATGAGCAGTTCTTC. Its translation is CASSARTGGAVNEQFF.

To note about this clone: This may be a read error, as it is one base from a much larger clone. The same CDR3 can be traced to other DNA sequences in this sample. The CDR3 DNA follows: TGTGCCTGGAGTGTCCAGGGGAACACTGAAGCTTTCTTT. Its protein product is CAWSVQGNTEAFF. V gene TRBV30 combines with J gene TRBJ1-1; tentatively, D is TRBD1 (5 bases). V lost 0 bases and J lost 1, with 6 bases in between. The length of the CDR3 is 13 residues. CDR1 and CDR2 from the germline V gene are GTSNPN and SVGIG (reference sequence).

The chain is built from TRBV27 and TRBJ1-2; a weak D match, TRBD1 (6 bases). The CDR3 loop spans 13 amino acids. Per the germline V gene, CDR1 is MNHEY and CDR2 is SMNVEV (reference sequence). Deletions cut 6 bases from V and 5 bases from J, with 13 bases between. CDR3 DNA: TGTGCCAGCAGGAATACAGGGAGTTATGGCTACACCTTC. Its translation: CASRNTGSYGYTF.

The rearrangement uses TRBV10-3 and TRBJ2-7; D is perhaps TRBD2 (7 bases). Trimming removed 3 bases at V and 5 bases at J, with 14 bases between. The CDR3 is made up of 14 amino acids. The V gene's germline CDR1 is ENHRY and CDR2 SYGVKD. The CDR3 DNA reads TGTGCCATCAGTGATGGGTCGGGGGGCGACGAGCAGTACTTC. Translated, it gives CAISDGSGGDEQYF.

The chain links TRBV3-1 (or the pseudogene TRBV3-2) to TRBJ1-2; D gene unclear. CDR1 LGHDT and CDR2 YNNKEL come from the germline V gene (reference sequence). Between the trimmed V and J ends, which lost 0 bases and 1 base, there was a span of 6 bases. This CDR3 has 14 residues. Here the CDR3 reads CASSQDKYNYGYTF. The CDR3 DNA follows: TGTGCCAGCAGCCAAGATAAATATAACTATGGCTACACCTTC.

CDR3 in DNA: TGTGCCTGGAGATTGGGAGAGAACACTGAAGCTTTCTTT. It encodes CAWRLGENTEAFF. V gene TRBV30 combines with J gene TRBJ1-1, with no clear D. Germline V gene sequence: CDR1 GTSNPN, CDR2 SVGIG (reference sequence). Trimming cost V 3 bases and J 1 base, with 9 bases left between them. This CDR3 contains 13 residues.

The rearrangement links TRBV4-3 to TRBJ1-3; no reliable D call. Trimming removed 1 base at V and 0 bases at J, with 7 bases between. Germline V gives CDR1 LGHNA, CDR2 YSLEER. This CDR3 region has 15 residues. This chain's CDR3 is CASSQVVVSGNTIYF. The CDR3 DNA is TGCGCCAGCAGCCAAGTCGTCGTCTCTGGAAACACCATATATTTT.